A selection of T cell receptor beta chains follows, all from one sample in a study of CD8+ T cells in alopecia areata. Sequencing used immunoSEQ multiplex PCR; TCRdb keeps in-frame clones, though not all of them. The table shows over 150,000 clones, with 53% occurring only once. The specimen comprised CD8+ T cells sorted from blood, sampled at week 24, from a patient treated with tofacitinib. The receptors here all came from a human donor with alopecia areata. Each CDR3 is given with its conserved first and last residue. A D gene is named only where the DNA matches it firmly. Clone size is stated in some rows and not others, as once, few, many or a class when expanded.

J: TRBJ1-2; D: .; V: TRBV30; size: once; CDR3: CAWSDPLLPVLYGYTF; DNA: TGTGCCTGGAGTGACCCTTTACTCCCGGTACTCTATGGCTACACCTTC
J: TRBJ2-3; D: .; V: TRBV6-5; size: .; CDR3: CASSEGRTDTQYF; DNA: TGTGCCAGCAGTGAGGGCCGCACAGATACGCAGTATTTT
J: TRBJ1-2; D: .; V: TRBV4-1; size: once; CDR3: CASSQVLLATRDGYTF; DNA: TGCGCCAGCAGCCAGGTTTTGCTCGCGACACGGGATGGCTACACCTTC
J: TRBJ1-1; D: .; V: TRBV25-1; size: .; CDR3: CASRDDREAFF; DNA: TGTGCCAGCAGGGATGACAGAGAAGCTTTCTTT
J: TRBJ1-6; D: .; V: TRBV4-3; size: .; CDR3: CASSQDFGTDNSPLHF; DNA: TGCGCCAGCAGCCAAGATTTCGGAACCGATAATTCACCCCTCCACTTT
J: TRBJ1-2; D: .; V: TRBV25-1; size: .; CDR3: CASSESGAGYGYTF; DNA: TGTGCCAGCAGTGAATCGGGGGCCGGCTATGGCTACACCTTC
J: TRBJ1-5; D: TRBD1; V: TRBV27; size: .; CDR3: CASSLRGRSNQPQHF; DNA: TGTGCCAGCAGTCTCAGGGGGCGGAGCAATCAGCCCCAGCATTTT
J: TRBJ2-3; D: .; V: TRBV11-2; size: few; CDR3: CASSEQDTQYF; DNA: TGTGCCAGCAGCGAGCAAGATACGCAGTATTTT
J: TRBJ1-2; D: .; V: TRBV10-3; size: .; CDR3: CAISGDIFGYTF; DNA: TGTGCCATCAGTGGGGACATATTTGGCTACACCTTC
J: TRBJ2-7; D: .; V: TRBV6-5; size: once; CDR3: CASSTNRGGSYEQYF; DNA: TGTGCCAGCAGTACAAACAGGGGGGGCTCCTACGAGCAGTACTTC
J: TRBJ2-1; D: TRBD2; V: TRBV11-2; size: .; CDR3: CASSLGSGGGNEQFF; DNA: TGTGCCAGCAGCTTAGGTAGCGGGGGCGGCAATGAGCAGTTCTTC
J: TRBJ1-2; D: .; V: TRBV4-3; size: .; CDR3: CASSQEVGSGDGYTF; DNA: TGCGCCAGCAGCCAAGAAGTAGGTTCGGGGGATGGCTACACCTTC
J: TRBJ2-1; D: TRBD1; V: TRBV13; size: few; CDR3: CASSPTGFSSYNEQFF; DNA: TGTGCCAGCAGCCCGACAGGGTTCAGCTCCTACAATGAGCAGTTCTTC
J: TRBJ1-1; D: TRBD1; V: TRBV30; size: .; CDR3: CAWRDRGWGTEAFF; DNA: TGTGCCTGGAGGGACAGGGGATGGGGCACTGAAGCTTTCTTT
J: TRBJ1-6; D: .; V: TRBV7-9; size: .; CDR3: CASSLAGGTRYNSPLHF; DNA: TGTGCCAGCAGCTTAGCGGGGGGGACCCGCTATAATTCACCCCTCCACTTT
J: TRBJ2-7; D: .; V: TRBV29-1; size: few; CDR3: CSVLERGGEQYF; DNA: TGCAGCGTCCTGGAAAGGGGGGGAGAGCAGTACTTC
J: TRBJ1-1; D: .; V: TRBV9; size: .; CDR3: CASSRGGNTEAFF; DNA: TGTGCCAGCAGCCGTGGGGGCAACACTGAAGCTTTCTTT
J: TRBJ1-3; D: TRBD1; V: TRBV9; size: .; CDR3: CASSAGGSGNTIYF; DNA: TGTGCCAGCAGCGCAGGGGGCTCTGGAAACACCATATATTTT
J: TRBJ2-1; D: .; V: TRBV25-1; size: few; CDR3: CASSSAGNEQFF; DNA: TGTGCCAGCAGTAGCGCGGGGAATGAGCAGTTCTTC
J: TRBJ2-3; D: .; V: TRBV30; size: .; CDR3: CAWNRGGADTQYF; DNA: TGTGCCTGGAACAGGGGAGGGGCAGATACGCAGTATTTT
J: TRBJ2-1; D: .; V: TRBV4-3; size: .; CDR3: CASSQDRSAYNEQFF; DNA: TGCGCCAGCAGCCAAGATAGGTCAGCATACAATGAGCAGTTCTTC
J: TRBJ1-1; D: .; V: TRBV7-6; size: once; CDR3: CASSLVREGTEAFF; DNA: TGTGCCAGCAGCTTAGTCAGGGAGGGGACTGAAGCTTTCTTT
J: TRBJ1-4; D: TRBD1; V: TRBV5-6; size: .; CDR3: CASSIAGTGRPKLFF; DNA: TGTGCCAGCAGCATCGCCGGGACAGGGAGACCGAAACTGTTTTTT
J: TRBJ2-5; D: .; V: TRBV5-6; size: .; CDR3: CASSPFSPGQAEETQYF; DNA: TGTGCCAGCAGCCCTTTCTCTCCGGGGCAGGCCGAAGAGACCCAGTACTTC
J: TRBJ1-5; D: .; V: TRBV6-4; size: once; CDR3: CASTNHPTARNQPQHF; DNA: TGTGCCAGTACGAACCATCCGACCGCCCGAAATCAGCCCCAGCATTTT
J: TRBJ1-2; D: TRBD1; V: TRBV27; size: .; CDR3: CASSGQDTNYGYTF; DNA: TGTGCCAGCAGTGGACAGGATACCAACTATGGCTACACCTTC
J: TRBJ1-1; D: .; V: TRBV5-6; size: .; CDR3: CASSFRENTEAFF; DNA: TGTGCCAGCAGCTTTCGGGAGAACACTGAAGCTTTCTTT
J: TRBJ1-1; D: .; V: TRBV5-6; size: .; CDR3: CASSFGQNTEAFF; DNA: TGTGCCAGCAGCTTTGGACAGAACACTGAAGCTTTCTTT
J: TRBJ2-3; D: TRBD2; V: TRBV30; size: .; CDR3: CAWSETSVTDTQYF; DNA: TGTGCCTGGAGTGAGACTAGCGTAACAGATACGCAGTATTTT
J: TRBJ2-1; D: .; V: TRBV9; size: .; CDR3: CASSVELGDEQFF; DNA: TGTGCCAGCAGCGTAGAGCTGGGGGATGAGCAGTTCTTC
J: TRBJ2-1; D: .; V: TRBV5-4; size: few; CDR3: CASSLKAYNEQFF; DNA: TGTGCCAGCAGCTTGAAGGCTTACAATGAGCAGTTCTTC
J: TRBJ2-7; D: .; V: TRBV6-5; size: few; CDR3: CASRLRDAFYEQYF; DNA: TGTGCCAGCAGGCTCCGGGACGCCTTTTACGAGCAGTACTTC
J: TRBJ2-2; D: .; V: TRBV5-6; size: .; CDR3: CASSHPERLLGELFF; DNA: TGTGCCAGCAGCCACCCCGAGAGACTGCTCGGGGAGCTGTTTTTT
J: TRBJ2-2; D: TRBD1; V: TRBV6-1; size: .; CDR3: CATRDRGNTGELFF; DNA: TGTGCCACCAGGGACAGGGGGAACACCGGGGAGCTGTTTTTT
J: TRBJ2-7; D: .; V: TRBV27; size: .; CDR3: CASSLRTANYEQYF; DNA: TGTGCCAGCAGTCTGCGGACAGCTAACTACGAGCAGTACTTC
J: TRBJ1-1; D: .; V: TRBV12-5; size: once; CDR3: CASGLVRGAEAFF; DNA: TGTGCTAGTGGTTTGGTACGAGGGGCGGAAGCTTTCTTT
J: TRBJ2-7; D: TRBD1; V: TRBV28; size: .; CDR3: CASRDRGYEQYF; DNA: TGTGCCAGCAGGGACAGGGGCTACGAGCAGTACTTC
J: TRBJ2-1; D: .; V: TRBV6-4; size: .; CDR3: CASSEGSHNEQFF; DNA: TGTGCCAGCAGTGAAGGCAGTCACAATGAGCAGTTCTTC
J: TRBJ2-5; D: .; V: TRBV25-1; size: few; CDR3: CASSDRIAGETQYF; DNA: TGTGCCAGCAGTGACCGCATCGCCGGGGAGACCCAGTACTTC
J: TRBJ1-5; D: .; V: TRBV5-1; size: .; CDR3: CASSLIPEEPQHF; DNA: TGCGCCAGCAGCTTAATACCGGAGGAACCCCAGCATTTT
J: TRBJ1-1; D: TRBD1; V: TRBV29-1; size: .; CDR3: CSVLGRTGSPNTEAFF; DNA: TGCAGCGTATTGGGGCGGACAGGGTCCCCGAACACTGAAGCTTTCTTT
J: TRBJ2-1; D: .; V: TRBV10-3; size: few; CDR3: CAISGPGLRSSYNEQFF; DNA: TGTGCCATCAGTGGGCCGGGCCTAAGAAGCTCCTACAATGAGCAGTTCTTC
J: TRBJ2-2; D: .; V: TRBV13; size: .; CDR3: CASKGNTGELFF; DNA: TGTGCCAGCAAGGGGAACACCGGGGAGCTGTTTTTT
J: TRBJ2-7; D: .; V: TRBV4-3; size: .; CDR3: CASSQERSSSYEQYF; DNA: TGCGCCAGCAGCCAAGAACGGTCTAGCTCGTACGAGCAGTACTTC
J: TRBJ2-7; D: TRBD2; V: TRBV2; size: once; CDR3: CASSATTLAGTYEQYF; DNA: TGTGCCAGCAGTGCGACGACGCTAGCGGGGACCTACGAGCAGTACTTC
J: TRBJ2-3; D: TRBD2; V: TRBV10-1; size: .; CDR3: CASSDPTSGGTDTQYF; DNA: TGCGCCAGCAGTGACCCGACTAGCGGGGGTACAGATACGCAGTATTTT
J: TRBJ1-2; D: .; V: TRBV7-9; size: .; CDR3: CASSSPQATGAARGYTF; DNA: TGTGCCAGCAGCTCCCCTCAAGCTACAGGAGCGGCGAGGGGCTACACCTTC
J: TRBJ2-6; D: .; V: TRBV2; size: .; CDR3: CARGPRGANVLTF; DNA: TGTGCCAGGGGTCCCCGAGGGGCCAACGTCCTGACTTTC
J: TRBJ2-3; D: .; V: TRBV12-5; size: .; CDR3: CASGLDRTTDTQYF; DNA: TGTGCTAGTGGTTTGGACAGGACCACAGATACGCAGTATTTT
J: TRBJ2-3; D: .; V: TRBV15; size: .; CDR3: CATSPRQHTDTQYF; DNA: TGTGCCACCAGCCCGCGACAACACACAGATACGCAGTATTTT
J: TRBJ2-7; D: .; V: TRBV29-1; size: .; CDR3: CSVIFTESYEQYF; DNA: TGCAGCGTTATTTTTACGGAGTCCTACGAGCAGTACTTC
J: TRBJ1-2; D: TRBD1; V: TRBV27; size: .; CDR3: CASRPIDRDHGYTF; DNA: TGTGCCAGCAGACCGATCGACAGGGATCATGGCTACACCTTC
J: TRBJ2-3; D: .; V: TRBV2; size: few; CDR3: CASMADANTDTQYF; DNA: TGTGCCAGCATGGCAGACGCGAACACAGATACGCAGTATTTT
J: TRBJ1-2; D: .; V: TRBV6-1; size: .; CDR3: CASTGGGEYYGYTF; DNA: TGTGCCAGCACTGGTGGAGGGGAATACTATGGCTACACCTTC
J: TRBJ2-1; D: TRBD2; V: TRBV9; size: .; CDR3: CASSGGLANEQFF; DNA: TGTGCCAGCAGCGGAGGACTAGCGAACGAGCAGTTCTTC
J: TRBJ1-1; D: .; V: TRBV4-1; size: .; CDR3: CASSQVQGAEAFF; DNA: TGCGCCAGCAGCCAAGTCCAGGGCGCTGAAGCTTTCTTT
J: TRBJ1-2; D: TRBD1; V: TRBV29-1; size: many; CDR3: CSVHRGEGYTF; DNA: TGCAGCGTTCACAGGGGAGAAGGCTACACCTTC
J: TRBJ1-4; D: .; V: TRBV4-3; size: .; CDR3: CASSQILEVREKLFF; DNA: TGCGCCAGCAGCCAGATACTAGAAGTTCGGGAAAAACTGTTTTTT
J: TRBJ2-3; D: .; V: TRBV2; size: .; CDR3: CASRPPGNSDTQYF; DNA: TGTGCCAGCAGGCCCCCGGGTAACTCAGATACGCAGTATTTT